The 21 T cell receptor beta chains in this list originate from one sample, sequenced in a study of blood T cell repertoires in COVID-19. Clones were read by immunoSEQ multiplex PCR, and TCRdb kept only the in-frame ones, dropping some. The sample carries about 95,000 clones, 75% to 90% recorded once. The sample was peripheral blood. All receptors derive from a man aged 55 to 69 with COVID-19, enrolled during active disease.

This chain links TRBV11-2 with TRBJ2-7; 11 bases line up with TRBD2. The length of the CDR3 is 15 residues. The ends lost 6 bases at V and 4 bases at J; junction bases unmatched: 8. CDR1 and CDR2 (germline): SGHAT, FQNNGV. The CDR3, as DNA: TGTGCCAGCAGATTTAGCGGGAGGGGCGGGTACGAGCAGTACTTC. It is translated as CASRFSGRGGYEQYF. Based on the CDR3 plus reference TRBV11-2 and TRBJ2-7, the full variable domain is EAGVAQSPRYKIIEKRQSVAFWCNPISGHATLYWYQQILGQGPKLLIQFQNNGVVDDSQLPKDRFSAERLKGVDSTLKIQPAKLEDSAVYLCASRFSGRGGYEQYFGPGTRLTVT.

This clone was observed a handful of times. V and J are TRBV3-1 (or the pseudogene TRBV3-2) and TRBJ2-1, with D unresolved. The CDR3 is 11 amino acids. The V gene's germline CDR1 is LGHDT and CDR2 YNNKEL (reference sequence). The V and J ends lost 0 bases and 12 bases respectively, with 6 bases between them. The CDR3 region has the DNA TGTGCCAGCAGCCAAGACTCGTGGCAGTTCTTC. Translation gives CASSQDSWQFF.

The gene calls are TRBV15 and TRBJ1-2, with TRBD1 as a possible D gene (6 bases). The CDR3 is 15 amino acids. Germline CDR1 and CDR2: LNHNV and YYDKDF (reference sequence). Trimming pared 0 bases from V and 3 bases from J, leaving 11 bases between. The CDR3 DNA reads TGTGCCACCAGCAGAGAATCAGGGGAATACTATGGCTACACCTTC. This codes for CATSRESGEYYGYTF.

The V and J genes are TRBV7-2 and TRBJ2-5; maybe TRBD2 (6 bases). The CDR3 sequence is 14 residues long. Trimming cost V 3 bases and J 5 bases, with 13 bases left between them. Germline V CDR1 and CDR2: SGHTA, FQGNSA. The CDR3 sequence is CASSFGAREETQYF. CDR3 DNA sequence: TGTGCCAGCAGCTTCGGGGCTCGGGAGGAGACCCAGTACTTC.

The chain joins TRBV24-1 to TRBJ1-2; D is unresolved. The CDR3 loop spans 17 amino acids. Trimming shortened V by 2 bases and J by 9 bases, and 24 bases separated the two germline ends. Germline V lookup: CDR1 KGHDR, CDR2 SFDVKD. CDR3 protein: CATSDSGRAHSTISYTF. The CDR3 coding sequence is TGTGCCACCAGTGATTCGGGAAGGGCCCACTCTACTATTAGCTACACCTTC.

The chain has TRBV2 and TRBJ2-3; 7 bases map to TRBD1. The CDR3 loop spans 14 amino acids. V was pared by 5 bases and J by 0 bases, with 2 bases of the junction left unmatched. In germline, CDR1 is SNHLY, CDR2 FYNNEI. In nucleotides, the CDR3 is TGTGCCAGCAGTCAGGACAGGAGCACAGATACGCAGTATTTT. Its translation: CASSQDRSTDTQYF.

CDR3 residues: CASSQEEVGLSGNTIYF. In DNA, the CDR3 is TGTGCCAGCAGCCAAGAGGAGGTTGGACTCTCTGGAAACACCATATATTTT. V usage is TRBV4-2 and J usage is TRBJ1-3; D call uncertain. Germline values: CDR1 LGHNA, CDR2 YNFKEQ. The V end was cut by 0 bases, the J end by 0 bases, with 12 bases between. The CDR3 has 17 amino acids.

J is TRBJ2-1 and V is TRBV28, with TRBD2 matching over 8 bases. The CDR3 spans 14 residues. The germline gives CDR1 MDHEN, CDR2 SYDVKM. V gave up 3 bases and J gave up 10 bases; unmatched junction bases: 8. For the CDR3, the DNA is TGTGCCAGCAGTTTTGAAGGGACTAGAGACGAGCAGTTCTTC. This encodes CASSFEGTRDEQFF.

The chain is built from TRBV19 and TRBJ1-4; TRBD1 matches at 8 bases. From germline, CDR1 is LNHDA and CDR2 SQIVND (reference sequence). The V gene end was trimmed by 3 bases and the J gene end by 8 bases; junction bases not matched to a gene: 5. This CDR3 has 14 residues. As DNA, the CDR3 is TGTGCCAGTAGTATGGAGACAGGGGACGAAAAACTGTTTTTT. This codes for CASSMETGDEKLFF.

This rearrangement joins TRBV4-2 to TRBJ2-1; 10 bases agree with TRBD2. The germline gives CDR1 LGHNA, CDR2 YNFKEQ. The length of the CDR3 is 15 residues. The V gene end was trimmed by 6 bases and the J gene end by 4 bases; junction bases not matched to a gene: 6. The CDR3 loop is CASSAGTSDYNEQFF. The CDR3 DNA is TGTGCCAGCAGTGCCGGGACTAGCGATTACAATGAGCAGTTCTTC.

This chain connects TRBV6-5 to TRBJ2-1; tentatively, D is TRBD1 (6 bases). V lost 6 bases and J 4 bases, leaving 13 bases between the germline ends. The CDR3 extends over 14 amino acids. Germline CDR1 reads MNHEY; CDR2 reads SVGAGI. CDR3 in DNA: TGTGCCAGCAGCCAGGACAGAAATTACAATGAGCAGTTCTTC. Encoded protein: CASSQDRNYNEQFF.

This clone was seen once. The rearrangement joins TRBV7-8 to TRBJ2-7, with 7 bases lining up with TRBD1. V lost 4 bases and J lost 4; bases outside the gene matches: 4. Germline V gene data show CDR1 as SGHVS and CDR2 as FQNEAQ. The CDR3 is 13 amino acids. The CDR3 region is CASSYSGGYEQYF. CDR3 coding DNA: TGTGCCAGCAGCTATTCAGGGGGTTACGAGCAGTACTTC.

The rearrangement links TRBV7-9 to TRBJ1-6; no firm D call. CDR3 length equals 16 residues. V was cut by 2 bases and J by 6 bases, with 14 bases left in between. Germline lookup yields CDR1 SEHNR and CDR2 FQNEAQ (reference sequence). In DNA form, the CDR3 reads TGTGCCAGCAGCTTATCCATGACCACGGGTAATTCACCCCTCCACTTT. Translation gives CASSLSMTTGNSPLHF.

DNA for the CDR3: TGTGCCAGCAGCCAGCAGGGGGGTCACGAGTACAATGAGCAGTTCTTC. It codes for CASSQQGGHEYNEQFF. V gene TRBV7-3 combines with J gene TRBJ2-1, with D maybe TRBD1 (7 bases). Trimming took 5 bases from V and 4 from J, leaving 18 bases between them. The CDR3 is made up of 16 amino acids. CDR1 is SGHTA and CDR2 is FQGTGA in the germline V gene.

Only one count was recorded for this clone. The chain uses TRBV19 and TRBJ1-2; 9 bases align to TRBD1. V dropped 7 bases and J dropped 9; count of bases not matched to a gene: 6. Germline CDR1 reads LNHDA; CDR2 reads SQIVND (reference sequence). The CDR3 runs 12 residues. This chain's CDR3 is CASNRDRESYTF. In DNA, the CDR3 is TGTGCCAGTAACCGGGACAGGGAGAGCTACACCTTC.

This clone has only one observation. The V call is TRBV6-6, the J call TRBJ1-5; D perhaps matches TRBD1 (5 bases). CDR1 and CDR2 (germline): MNHNY, SVGAGI (reference sequence). This CDR3 has 18 amino acids. V gave up 5 bases and J gave up 2 bases, with 22 bases separating them. This chain's CDR3 is CASSPQVRRSGGNQPQHF. CDR3 DNA sequence: TGTGCCAGCAGTCCCCAAGTCAGGCGATCGGGGGGCAATCAGCCCCAGCATTTT.

The V and J genes are TRBV3-1 (or the pseudogene TRBV3-2) and TRBJ2-2, with a weak D call TRBD2 (5 bases). CDR1 LGHDT and CDR2 YNNKEL come from the germline V gene (reference sequence). This CDR3 comprises 16 residues. Trimming stripped 6 bases from V and 5 bases from J, with 19 bases between. DNA for the CDR3: TGTGCCAGCAGTTTAAGCGGAGCCGTCGGAACCGGGGAGCTGTTTTTT. This sequence encodes CASSLSGAVGTGELFF.

This rearrangement joins TRBV6-5 to TRBJ1-6; tentatively, D is TRBD1 (5 bases). This CDR3 has 15 amino acids. The germline CDR1 and CDR2 sequences are MNHEY and SVGAGI. Trimming shortened V by 5 bases and J by 5 bases, and 13 bases separated the two germline ends. Here the CDR3 reads CASSLEGPDNSPLHF. CDR3 DNA: TGTGCCAGCAGTCTGGAGGGACCGGATAATTCACCCCTCCACTTT.

V is TRBV9 and J is TRBJ2-2; D may be TRBD1 (6 bases). This CDR3 has 15 residues. Germline V CDR1 and CDR2: SGDLS, YYNGEE. V gave up 0 bases and J gave up 4 bases, with 10 bases separating them. Written as DNA, the CDR3 is TGTGCCAGCAGCGTAGAGGGGGATGGCACCGGGGAGCTGTTTTTT. It yields the protein CASSVEGDGTGELFF.

The V call is TRBV5-6, the J call TRBJ1-4; tentatively, D is TRBD1 (6 bases). Germline loops: CDR1 SGHDT, CDR2 YYEEEE. V was cut by 6 bases and J by 8 bases, with 20 bases left in between. CDR3 length equals 15 residues. The CDR3 nucleotides read TGTGCCAGCACCACCATGACAGGAAGATGGGAAAAACTGTTTTTT. It codes for CASTTMTGRWEKLFF.

V usage is TRBV15 and J usage is TRBJ2-1; 7 bases are a match to TRBD2. The CDR3 runs to 15 residues. J lost 1 base, V lost 5 bases, and 5 bases had no gene match. Per the germline V gene, CDR1 is LNHNV and CDR2 is YYDKDF (reference sequence). CDR3 bases: TGTGCCACCAGCCTGAGCGGGACTTCCTACAATGAGCAGTTCTTC. It specifies CATSLSGTSYNEQFF.